This T cell receptor beta chain was sequenced during a study of beta chain features in type 1 diabetes. Study observations and caveats: A moderate, significant TCRB CDR3 shortening appeared in type 1 diabetes across four CD4+ subsets. A closer apparent resemblance between naive, central memory and Treg TCRB repertoires was seen in patients than in healthy donors.

The CDR3 has 14 amino acids. Germline CDR1 reads KGHSH; CDR2 reads LQKENI. V lost 3 bases, J lost 2 bases, and 1 base stayed unmatched. In its sample, this clone was seen a few times. Its antigen is undetermined. Expressed TCRB transcripts were sequenced, since all the RNA that had been isolated was reverse transcribed. TCRdb's copy holds only in-frame clones and misses some; the assay was immunoSEQ multiplex PCR. The top ten hold about 1.4% of the sample, which has roughly 140,000 clones, 6.9% seen once. This clonotype originated in a woman aged 30 to 39 in good health. V is TRBV18 and J is TRBJ1-3; 7 bases agree with TRBD1. Sequencing used central memory CD4+ T cells from blood. This CDR3 reads CASSPGTAGNTIYF. DNA of the CDR3: TGTGCCAGCTCACCGGGGACAGCTGGAAACACCATATATTTT.